The 18 T cell receptor beta chains below come from one sample, sequenced in a study of blood T cells in healthy people across ages. Combining a sample-barcoded 5' primer with a J-beta primer mix, a second PCR ran for roughly 6 to 12 cycles. MiXCR, run by TCRdb on the 5' RACE reads, gives a single entry per CDR3 protein. Here the sample spans over 600,000 distinct CDR3 sequences, 46% being singletons. The source material was blood. These receptors all stem from a man older than 75 in good health.

This chain connects TRBV14 to TRBJ2-1; D ambiguous. This CDR3 comprises 12 residues. V gave up 1 base and J gave up 8 bases, with 6 bases separating them. Germline CDR1 reads SGHDN; CDR2 reads FVKESK. Here the CDR3 DNA reads TGTGCCAGCAGCCAAGTGGCATATGAGCAGTTCTTC. This translates into CASSQVAYEQFF.

This clonotype was counted between two and nine times. At one end, the junction sequence differs from germline, possibly due to a read error. The gene calls are TRBV18 and TRBJ2-4, with 7 bases fitting TRBD1. The CDR3 length is 15 residues. CDR1 is KGHSH and CDR2 is LQKENI in the germline V gene. CDR3 in DNA: TGCGCCAGCAGCCCCCCGACAGGGGCCAAAAACATTCAGTACTTC. Translation: CASSPPTGAKNIQYF.

The chain joins TRBV6-5 to TRBJ1-5, with 7 bases identical to TRBD1. CDR3 size: 15 residues. Germline CDR1 MNHEY, CDR2 SVGAGI. V shed 6 bases and J 3 bases; nucleotides not matched to a gene: 8. CDR3 sequence: CASSPGTAFNQPQHF. The CDR3 coding sequence is TGTGCCAGCAGCCCCGGGACAGCCTTCAATCAGCCCCAGCATTTT.

The genes are TRBV29-1 and TRBJ2-4; D not resolved. This CDR3 has 12 amino acids. The ends were cut back, 7 bases at V and 7 bases at J, with 14 bases in the middle. Germline V gene lookup returns CDR1 SQVTM and CDR2 ANQGSEA. For the CDR3, the DNA is TGCAGCGCCGAAGGGCAGACGAACATTCAGTACTTC. Residues: CSAEGQTNIQYF.

This clonotype was counted between two and nine times. The V call is TRBV7-9, the J call TRBJ2-7; tentative D call: TRBD2 (5 bases). Germline V gene data show CDR1 as SEHNR and CDR2 as FQNEAQ (reference sequence). V lost 1 base and J 9 bases, leaving 16 bases between the germline ends. The CDR3 is 14 amino acids. The CDR3 nucleotides read TGTGCCAGCAGCTTAGTGCCCTCTTACGGGGTGCAGTACTTC. Encoded protein: CASSLVPSYGVQYF.

This clonotype was seen at least ten times. The CDR3 sequence: CSVRDFDRGGGNEQFF. CDR3 nucleotide sequence: TGCAGCGTTCGAGACTTTGACAGGGGTGGTGGGAATGAGCAGTTCTTC. The V gene is TRBV29-1, the J gene TRBJ2-1; the match to TRBD1 covers 8 bases. V lost 5 bases, J lost 7 bases, and 16 bases stayed unmatched. There are 16 residues in the CDR3. In germline, CDR1 is SQVTM, CDR2 ANQGSEA.

The count of this clonotype is one. CDR3 in amino acids: CASSSPPTSGNYQETQYF. In nucleotides, the CDR3 is TGTGCCAGCAGCTCGCCCCCGACTAGCGGGAATTACCAAGAGACCCAGTACTTC. The V and J genes are TRBV7-8 and TRBJ2-5, with 11 bases matching TRBD2. Losses at the gene ends were 4 bases for V and 0 bases for J; bases not matched to a gene: 10. The CDR3 runs 18 residues. Germline CDR1 SGHVS, CDR2 FQNEAQ.

V usage is TRBV15 and J usage is TRBJ2-7; D call uncertain. The CDR3 is 15 amino acids. Germline V lookup: CDR1 LNHNV, CDR2 YYDKDF (reference sequence). Trimming shortened V by 0 bases and J by 10 bases, and 19 bases separated the two germline ends. CDR3 residues: CATSRDRIGLRSQYF. CDR3 DNA sequence: TGTGCCACCAGCAGAGATCGGATTGGCTTAAGGTCCCAGTACTTC.

This clonotype has at least ten counts. The V and J genes are TRBV25-1 and TRBJ2-1, with D perhaps matching TRBD1 or TRBD2 (5 bases each). The V end lost 3 bases, the J end lost 5 bases, and 11 bases lay between the germline ends. CDR1 and CDR2 (germline): MGHDK, SYGVNS. The CDR3 sequence is 14 residues long. Here the CDR3 DNA reads TGTGCCAGCAGTGACGGGGCGCTCCACAATGAGCAGTTCTTC. It translates to CASSDGALHNEQFF. The complete variable domain, with remaining parts taken from reference TRBV25-1 and TRBJ2-1, reads EADIYQTPRYLVIGTGKKITLECSQTMGHDKMYWYQQDPGMELHLIHYSYGVNSTEKGDLSSESTVSRIRTEHFPLTLESARPSHTSQYLCASSDGALHNEQFFGPGTRLTVL.

The rearrangement links TRBV28 to TRBJ1-4; D gene unclear. The germline V gene encodes CDR1 MDHEN and CDR2 SYDVKM. The CDR3 is 16 amino acids. Trimming removed 6 bases from V and 2 bases from J, with 16 bases in between. This CDR3 reads CASRELVMTTNEKLFF. The CDR3 bases are TGTGCCAGCAGGGAGCTTGTAATGACGACTAATGAAAAACTGTTTTTT.

This chain joins TRBV20-1 and TRBJ2-7; TRBD2 agrees at 16 bases. The germline V gene encodes CDR1 DFQATT and CDR2 SNEGSKA (reference sequence). The length of the CDR3 is 17 residues. The J segment lost 4 bases and the V segment lost 3 bases, leaving 9 bases of the junction unmatched. DNA of the CDR3: TGCAGTGCTAGCCAGGGACTAGCGGGGGGGCGATCGTACGAGCAGTACTTC. Translated, it gives CSASQGLAGGRSYEQYF.

Notes on this clonotype: A much larger clone differs from this one at a single base, so this may be a read error. The J gene is TRBJ1-2, the V gene TRBV7-2; 7 bases line up with TRBD1. The CDR3 spans 15 residues. CDR1 and CDR2 (germline): SGHTA, FQGNSA. CDR3 residues: CANSSYQTGPYGYTF. CDR3 DNA: TGTGCCAACAGCTCCTATCAGACAGGGCCTTATGGCTACACCTTC.

This clonotype was seen just once. This chain links TRBV29-1 with TRBJ2-1; TRBD2 might be the D (6 bases). V lost 4 bases and J 6 bases, leaving 13 bases between the germline ends. Germline loops: CDR1 SQVTM, CDR2 ANQGSEA. The CDR3 is made up of 13 amino acids. Here the CDR3 DNA reads TGCAGCGTTGTGGTAGCGGTTCTCAATGAGCAGTTCTTC. It translates to CSVVVAVLNEQFF.

This chain connects TRBV18 to TRBJ1-1; 7 nucleotides line up with TRBD1. Trimming cost V 4 bases and J 1 base; bases outside gene matches: 3. The CDR3 is 14 residues long. The germline gives CDR1 KGHSH, CDR2 LQKENI. CDR3 sequence reads: CASSRGGRNTEAFF. The CDR3 DNA sequence: TGTGCCAGCTCACGAGGGGGCCGGAACACTGAAGCTTTCTTT.

The chain joins TRBV20-1 to TRBJ2-5, with 7 bases fitting TRBD2. V shed 2 bases and J 11 bases; nucleotides not matched to a gene: 23. Germline loops: CDR1 DFQATT, CDR2 SNEGSKA (reference sequence). The CDR3 is 17 amino acids. CDR3: CSARTPPSGTGRNEQYF. CDR3 sequence (DNA): TGCAGTGCTAGAACCCCTCCGAGCGGGACCGGACGGAATGAGCAGTACTTC.

The chain joins TRBV29-1 to TRBJ2-5; D gene uncertain. The CDR3 sequence is 12 residues long. From germline, CDR1 is SQVTM and CDR2 ANQGSEA. Trimming cost V 4 bases and J 2 bases, with 8 bases left between them. The CDR3 DNA is TGCAGCGTTGCCGACACACAAGAGACCCAGTACTTC. Protein: CSVADTQETQYF.

CDR3 DNA: TGCGCCAGCAGCGTCCTGGGACAAGCCGGACGAGGCTACACCTTC. Its protein product is CASSVLGQAGRGYTF. This chain links TRBV5-1 with TRBJ1-2, with TRBD1 as a possible D gene (6 bases). V gave up 4 bases and J gave up 8 bases, with 21 bases separating them. The germline V gene has CDR1 SGHRS and CDR2 YFSETQ. The CDR3 has 15 residues.

In its sample, this clonotype was seen many times. The chain employs TRBV4-1 and TRBJ2-3, with TRBD2 matching over 8 bases. There are 15 residues in the CDR3. The V gene end was trimmed by 1 base and the J gene end by 4 bases; junction bases not matched to a gene: 4. Per the germline V gene, CDR1 is MGHRA and CDR2 is YSYEKL. CDR3: CASSQAGGRADTQYF. In DNA, the CDR3 is TGCGCCAGCAGCCAAGCGGGAGGGAGAGCAGATACGCAGTATTTT.